The 5 T cell receptor beta chains below come from one sample, sequenced in a study of T cells in Graves' hyperthyroidism and ophthalmopathy. Amplified TCR beta CDR3 regions came from RNA transcripts. TCR CDR3 underwent first-round RT-PCR with the HTBI primer set. One entry per CDR3 protein, called by TCRdb with MiXCR from the multiplex PCR reads. The sample yields some 250,000 distinct CDR3 sequences, roughly 15% seen once. Sequencing was carried out using blood. The receptors were sampled from a woman aged 45-65 years with Graves' hyperthyroidism that later progressed to Graves' ophthalmopathy.

This chain uses TRBV6-1 with TRBJ2-5; D gene ambiguous. V lost 5 bases and J 4 bases, leaving 14 bases between the germline ends. The CDR3 covers 14 residues. Germline CDR1 is MNHNS and CDR2 is SASEGT. CDR3 residues: CASSSLGGTETQYF. The CDR3 DNA sequence: TGTGCCAGCAGTTCCCTGGGTGGAACAGAGACCCAGTACTTC.

This clonotype was observed at least ten times. The chain uses TRBV5-1 and TRBJ2-3; D not resolved. The CDR3 covers 13 residues. Per the germline V gene, CDR1 is SGHRS and CDR2 is YFSETQ. Trimming stripped 3 bases from V and 4 bases from J, with 9 bases between. The CDR3 reads CASSWTAPDTQYF. For the CDR3, the DNA is TGCGCCAGCAGCTGGACCGCGCCAGATACGCAGTATTTT.

This clonotype was observed a handful of times. The chain is built from TRBV6-5 and TRBJ1-1; maybe TRBD1 (5 bases). V was clipped by 2 bases and J by 4 bases, with 11 bases between them. Germline V gene lookup returns CDR1 MNHEY and CDR2 SVGAGI. This CDR3 is built from 14 residues. The CDR3 region is CASSYESRGTEAFF. The CDR3 region has the DNA TGTGCCAGCAGTTACGAATCGAGGGGCACTGAAGCTTTCTTT.

There are a few counts of this clonotype. This chain uses TRBV6-1 with TRBJ2-1; 10 nucleotides match TRBD2. V shed 5 bases and J 7 bases; nucleotides not matched to a gene: 14. Germline loops: CDR1 MNHNS, CDR2 SASEGT. There are 17 residues in the CDR3. CDR3 nucleotides: TGTGCCAGCAGTTACCCACGAGAGTCTAGCGGGAGAAATGAGCAGTTCTTC. Its protein product is CASSYPRESSGRNEQFF.

This clonotype was picked up many times. The V and J genes are TRBV30 and TRBJ2-4; D is perhaps TRBD2 (5 bases). V gave up 2 bases and J gave up 6 bases, with 11 bases separating them. CDR3 length equals 13 residues. CDR1 is GTSNPN, CDR2 SVGIG, per germline (reference sequence). Written as DNA, the CDR3 is TGTGCCTGGAGTCGGGGAATCGGAAACATTCAGTACTTC. Its translation: CAWSRGIGNIQYF.